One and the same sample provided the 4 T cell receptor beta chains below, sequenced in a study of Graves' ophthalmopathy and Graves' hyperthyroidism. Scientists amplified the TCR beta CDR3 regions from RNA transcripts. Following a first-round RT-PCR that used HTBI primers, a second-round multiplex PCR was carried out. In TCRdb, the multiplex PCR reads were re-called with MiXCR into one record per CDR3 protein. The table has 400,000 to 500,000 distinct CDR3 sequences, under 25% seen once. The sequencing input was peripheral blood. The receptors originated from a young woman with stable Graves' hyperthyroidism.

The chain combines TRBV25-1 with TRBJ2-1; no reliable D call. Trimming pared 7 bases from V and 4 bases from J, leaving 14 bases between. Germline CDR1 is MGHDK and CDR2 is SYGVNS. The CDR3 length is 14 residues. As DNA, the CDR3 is TGTGCCAGCATAGGAAGAGACTTATACAATGAGCAGTTCTTC. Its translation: CASIGRDLYNEQFF.

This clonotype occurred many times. The CDR3 DNA reads as TGTGCCAGCAGTTACGCCTCAGCGGGAGTGGGGGAGCAGTACTTC. Amino acids: CASSYASAGVGEQYF. The chain recombines TRBV6-2 or TRBV6-3 with TRBJ2-7; 8 bases fit TRBD2. Trimming at V came to 2 bases and at J to 7 bases, leaving 10 bases not matched to a gene. CDR1 is MNHEY, CDR2 SVGEGT, per germline. This CDR3 region has 15 residues.

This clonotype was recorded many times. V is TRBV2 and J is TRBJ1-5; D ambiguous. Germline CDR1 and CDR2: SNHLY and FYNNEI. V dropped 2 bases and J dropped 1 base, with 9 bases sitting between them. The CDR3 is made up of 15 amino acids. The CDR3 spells CASSESRASNQPQHF. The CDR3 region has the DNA TGTGCCAGCAGTGAATCGAGGGCCAGCAATCAGCCCCAGCATTTT. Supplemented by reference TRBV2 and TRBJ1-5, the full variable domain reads EPEVTQTPSHQVTQMGQEVILRCVPISNHLYFYWYRQILGQKVEFLVSFYNNEISEKSEIFDDQFSVERPDGSNFTLKIRSTKLEDSAMYFCASSESRASNQPQHFGDGTRLSIL.

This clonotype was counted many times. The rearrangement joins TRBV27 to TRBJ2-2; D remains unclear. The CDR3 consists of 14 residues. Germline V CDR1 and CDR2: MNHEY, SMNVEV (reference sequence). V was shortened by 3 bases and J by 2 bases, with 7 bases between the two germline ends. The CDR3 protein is CASSLNGNTGELFF. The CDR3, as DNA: TGTGCCAGCAGTTTGAATGGAAACACCGGGGAGCTGTTTTTT.